The clone carrying this T cell receptor beta chain is deemed medium-sized. Its antigen is currently unknown. Germline lookup yields CDR1 MGHDK and CDR2 SYGVNS. The CDR3 extends over 18 amino acids. V lost 0 bases, J lost 6 bases, and 13 bases stayed unmatched. MiXCR, applied by TCRdb to the RT-PCR reads, yields one record per CDR3 protein. In the table there are 30,000 to 40,000 distinct CDR3 sequences, 50% to 65% of which are singletons. This sample was taken from a study of yellow fever vaccine responses in identical twins. Notes on the study in general: Reports say the vaccine T cell response in twins looked partly convergent and partly personalized.

This receptor was identified in a woman younger than 30 who received the yellow fever vaccine. The sample in question was T cells from blood (PBMCs), unsorted or a sorted subset (not recorded which), obtained before or after yellow fever vaccination (not recorded which). The chain employs TRBV25-1 and TRBJ2-1, with 8 bases aligning to TRBD1. CDR3 amino acids: CASSEYKGTGLTGNEQFF. In DNA, the CDR3 is TGTGCCAGCAGTGAATATAAGGGGACAGGCCTGACGGGCAATGAGCAGTTCTTC.